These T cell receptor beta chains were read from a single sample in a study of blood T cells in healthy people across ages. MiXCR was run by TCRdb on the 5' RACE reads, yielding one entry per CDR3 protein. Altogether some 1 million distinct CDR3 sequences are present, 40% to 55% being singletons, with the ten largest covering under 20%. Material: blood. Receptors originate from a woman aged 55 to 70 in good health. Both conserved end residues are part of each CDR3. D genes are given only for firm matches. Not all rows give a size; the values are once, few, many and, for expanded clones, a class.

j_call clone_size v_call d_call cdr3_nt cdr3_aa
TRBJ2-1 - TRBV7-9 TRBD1 TGTGCCAGCAGCTCCGCACAGGGGGCTTCCTACAATGAGCAGTTCTTC CASSSAQGASYNEQFF
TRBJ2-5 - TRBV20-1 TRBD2 TGCAGTGCTAGAGCTGGACTAGCGGGAGGGCCTGGGGAGACCCAGTACTTC CSARAGLAGGPGETQYF
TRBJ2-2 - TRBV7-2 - TGTGCCAGCACCTGGGGGTTTATCACCGGGGAGCTGTTTTTT CASTWGFITGELFF
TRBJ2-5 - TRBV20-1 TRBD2 TGCAGTGCTAGGGCCGGACTAGACCCCACAGAGACCCAGTACTTC CSARAGLDPTETQYF
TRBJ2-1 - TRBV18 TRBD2 TGTGCCAGCTCACCCGGCGGGGGGCAGTTCTTC CASSPGGGQFF
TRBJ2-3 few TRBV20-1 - TGCAGTGCCCCGGGGGCGGGATTCACAGATACGCAGTATTTT CSAPGAGFTDTQYF
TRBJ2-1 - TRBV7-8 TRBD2 TGTGCCAGCAGCTTAAGGCTAGCGGGAGTGGTTGAGCAGTTCTTC CASSLRLAGVVEQFF
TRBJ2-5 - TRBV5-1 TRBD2 TGCGCCAGCAGCTTCAGCGGGAGGGCCCCCCATGAGCAGTACTTC CASSFSGRAPHEQYF
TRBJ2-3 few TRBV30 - TGTGCCTGGAGTGTACGTCGACCGGGAGATACGCAGTATTTT CAWSVRRPGDTQYF
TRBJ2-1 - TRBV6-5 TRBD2 TGTGCCAGCAGCGATAGCGGGAGGAGGCTCCGGGAGCAGTTCTTC CASSDSGRRLREQFF
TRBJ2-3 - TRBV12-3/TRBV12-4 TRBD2 TGTGCCAGCAGTGGCCCAATGGGACTAGCGGGAGGTTCGGCAGATACGCAGTATTTT CASSGPMGLAGGSADTQYF
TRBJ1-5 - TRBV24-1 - TGTGCCACCAGTGATTTAATAACGGGAATCCAGCATTTT CATSDLITGIQHF
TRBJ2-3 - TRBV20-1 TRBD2 TGCAGTGCTGGAGGACTAGCGATTAGCACAGATACGCAGTATTTT CSAGGLAISTDTQYF
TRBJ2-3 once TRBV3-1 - TGTGCCAGCAGTCCCGGGACACCTCCAGATACGCAGTATTTT CASSPGTPPDTQYF
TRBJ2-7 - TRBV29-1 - TGCAGCGTTGTCGAGACAGGGCAGTACTTC CSVVETGQYF
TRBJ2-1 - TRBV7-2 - TGTGCCAGCAGCTTAACCGAGGCCTACAATGAGCAGTTCTTC CASSLTEAYNEQFF
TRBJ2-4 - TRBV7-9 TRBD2 TGTGCCAGCAGCTTAACTCAGGGACTAGTTAGCATTCAGTACTTC CASSLTQGLVSIQYF
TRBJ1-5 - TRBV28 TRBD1 TGTGCCAGCAGTAGGGTCCTGGGGGCAGGGGGCGACTATGACCAGCCCCAGCATTTT CASSRVLGAGGDYDQPQHF
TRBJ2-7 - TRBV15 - TGTGCCACCAGCCCCTCGGGACTGCGCTACGAGCAGTACTTC CATSPSGLRYEQYF
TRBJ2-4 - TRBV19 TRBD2 TGTGCCAGTAGTCTGACTAGCGGGAGTGTAAACATTCAGTACTTC CASSLTSGSVNIQYF
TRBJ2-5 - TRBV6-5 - TGTGCCAGCAGTTACTCGCTAGGTCAGGAGACCCAGTACTTC CASSYSLGQETQYF
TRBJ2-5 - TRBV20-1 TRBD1 TGCAGTGCTAGAAATAGTGGACAGGGAGCGCTTGAGGGGACCCAGTACTTC CSARNSGQGALEGTQYF
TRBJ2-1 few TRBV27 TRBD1 TGTGCCAGCAGAACGACAGGGTTTAGAACCATTGAGCAGTTCTTC CASRTTGFRTIEQFF
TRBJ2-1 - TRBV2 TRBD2 TGTGCCAGCAGTGAAAAACTAGCGGGGCACAATGAGCAGTTCTTC CASSEKLAGHNEQFF
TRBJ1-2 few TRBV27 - TGTGCCAGCAGACGTTCAGGAACCCCCTCTGGCTACACCTTC CASRRSGTPSGYTF
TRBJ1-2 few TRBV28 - TGTGCCAGCAGTCTTATGCCGCCAGGTGGCTACACCTTC CASSLMPPGGYTF
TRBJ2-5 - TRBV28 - TGTGCCAGCAGACCACCTTATCAAGAGACCCAGTACTTC CASRPPYQETQYF
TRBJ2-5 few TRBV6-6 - TGTGCCAGCAGTTACTCGAACAGGGAAGAGACCCAGTACTTC CASSYSNREETQYF
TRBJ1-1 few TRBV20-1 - TGCAGTGCTAGAGTCAGGGAAGCTGAAGCTTTCTTT CSARVREAEAFF
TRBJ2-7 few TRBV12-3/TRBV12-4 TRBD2 TGTGCCAGCAGAGGTCCTGCGGGAGGCCCCTCCTACGAGCAGTACTTC CASRGPAGGPSYEQYF
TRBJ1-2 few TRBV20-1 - TGCAGTGCAATGGGGGGCTACTATGGCTACACCTTC CSAMGGYYGYTF
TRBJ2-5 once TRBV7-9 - TGTGCCAGCAGCTTAGATATGGGGGGCGTCCAAGAGACCCAGTACTTC CASSLDMGGVQETQYF
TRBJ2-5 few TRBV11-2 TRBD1 TGTGCCAGCAGCTTAGATCGCGCGACAGGGAATCCGTACTTC CASSLDRATGNPYF
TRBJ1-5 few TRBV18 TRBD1 TGTGCCAGCTCACCACTCGACAGGGATAGCAATCAGCCCCAGCATTTT CASSPLDRDSNQPQHF
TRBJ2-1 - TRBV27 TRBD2 TGTGCCAGCAGTTTAGGAGTGGGCGGGACTAGCGGGAGAAATGAGCAGTTCTTC CASSLGVGGTSGRNEQFF
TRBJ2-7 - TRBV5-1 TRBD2 TGCGCCAGCGCTAGGCTAGCGGGAGCATCATCTACGTGGGAGCAGTACTTC CASARLAGASSTWEQYF
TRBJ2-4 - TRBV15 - TGTGCCACCAGCAGAGTATCAGGGGCCGCTCAGTACTTC CATSRVSGAAQYF